The 32 T cell receptor beta chains below all came from one sample that was sequenced in a study of technical replicates of blood from a handful of donors. TCRdb keeps only in-frame clones here, not all; method: immunoSEQ multiplex PCR. The profile covers about 80,000 clones, with 97% appearing a single time and 0.18% taken by the ten largest. What was sequenced was T cells isolated from PBMCs. The receptors were sampled from a human donor in good health.

The V call is TRBV5-4, the J call TRBJ2-5; 11 bases map to TRBD1. The CDR3 runs 16 residues. The germline V gene has CDR1 SGHNT and CDR2 YYREEE (reference sequence). The junction had 7 bases not matched to a gene; V was cut back by 2 bases and J by 4 bases. CDR3 coding DNA: TGTGCCAGCAGCTTAAGGACAGGGGGCGAGGGAGAGACCCAGTACTTC. Translated, it gives CASSLRTGGEGETQYF.

This rearrangement joins TRBV5-1 to TRBJ1-3; D unclear. The CDR3 extends over 14 amino acids. CDR1 and CDR2 from the germline V gene are SGHRS and YFSETQ. Trimming left V 2 bases short and J 0 bases short, with 6 bases between. In nucleotides, the CDR3 is TGCGCCAGCAGCTTATCCCTCTCTGGAAACACCATATATTTT. Its protein is CASSLSLSGNTIYF.

This chain links TRBV30 with TRBJ1-2, with 7 positions matching TRBD1. The germline CDR1 and CDR2 sequences are GTSNPN and SVGIG (reference sequence). V was clipped by 6 bases and J by 6 bases; unmatched bases: 10. The CDR3 is made up of 13 amino acids. In DNA form, the CDR3 reads TGTGCCTGCCTAGGGACAGTTTTTAATGGCTACACCTTC. Amino acids: CACLGTVFNGYTF.

This rearrangement joins TRBV11-3 to TRBJ2-7; 8 bases align to TRBD1. Germline lookup yields CDR1 SGHNT and CDR2 YENEEA. The J segment lost 6 bases and the V segment lost 5 bases, leaving 3 bases of the junction unmatched. The CDR3 has 12 amino acids. The CDR3 here is CASSSRGLEQYF. The CDR3 DNA reads as TGTGCCAGCAGCAGCAGGGGGCTCGAGCAGTACTTC.

The V and J genes are TRBV19 and TRBJ2-7; 9 bases agree with TRBD1. J lost 2 bases, V lost 4 bases, and 9 bases had no gene match. The CDR3 totals 16 residues. Germline V gene sequence: CDR1 LNHDA, CDR2 SQIVND (reference sequence). In DNA form, the CDR3 reads TGTGCCAGTAGTACTTACCTGGGACAGGGACCCTACGAGCAGTACTTC. Residues: CASSTYLGQGPYEQYF. Full variable domain (outside the CDR3, taken from reference TRBV19 and TRBJ2-7): DGGITQSPKYLFRKEGQNVTLSCEQNLNHDAMYWYRQDPGQGLRLIYYSQIVNDFQKGDIAEGYSVSREKKESFPLTVTSAQKNPTAFYLCASSTYLGQGPYEQYFGPGTRLTVT.

V usage is TRBV27 and J usage is TRBJ2-2; TRBD1 is a possible D gene (6 bases). Germline loops: CDR1 MNHEY, CDR2 SMNVEV (reference sequence). The V end lost 7 bases, the J end lost 1 base, and 16 bases lay between the germline ends. This CDR3 spans 16 amino acids. Written as DNA, the CDR3 is TGTGCCAGCACCGAAGAAGGACAGCAGAACACCGGGGAGCTGTTTTTT. Amino acid sequence: CASTEEGQQNTGELFF.

The chain is built from TRBV5-1 and TRBJ2-7; 12 positions agree with TRBD2. The trim removed 1 base at V and 0 bases at J, leaving 8 bases unmatched. Germline CDR1 is SGHRS and CDR2 is YFSETQ. The CDR3 runs 18 residues. This chain's CDR3 is CASSLPELAGGFSYEQYF. CDR3 nucleotides: TGCGCCAGCAGCTTGCCCGAACTAGCGGGGGGATTCTCCTACGAGCAGTACTTC.

The chain joins TRBV6-1 to TRBJ2-1; possible D gene TRBD2, 7 bases. V shed 9 bases and J shed 2 bases, with 17 bases lying between them. The germline CDR1 and CDR2 sequences are MNHNS and SASEGT. The CDR3 consists of 15 residues. The CDR3 DNA follows: TGTGCCAGTAAATATGAGGGGGGGGCCTACAATGAGCAGTTCTTC. Translating it yields CASKYEGGAYNEQFF.

In its sample, this clone was seen once. This chain joins TRBV7-9 and TRBJ1-2; tentatively, D is TRBD1 (6 bases). This CDR3 contains 16 residues. Germline V lookup: CDR1 SEHNR, CDR2 FQNEAQ (reference sequence). With 2 bases removed from V and 5 bases from J, the gap between germline ends came to 18 bases. The CDR3 DNA sequence: TGTGCCAGCAGCTTATTTGGACAGTACTCGCGATATGGCTACACCTTC. It specifies CASSLFGQYSRYGYTF.

This chain joins TRBV15 and TRBJ1-2; a possible D gene is TRBD1 (5 bases). Trimming took 0 bases from V and 3 from J, leaving 14 bases between them. Germline V gene lookup returns CDR1 LNHNV and CDR2 YYDKDF (reference sequence). The CDR3 sequence is 16 residues long. DNA for the CDR3: TGTGCCACCAGCAGAGAATCCCCAACAGGCGACTATGGCTACACCTTC. This gives the protein CATSRESPTGDYGYTF.

The sample holds one count of this clone. V and J are TRBV6-1 and TRBJ2-7, with 12 positions matching TRBD1. The CDR3 runs to 12 residues. V shed 8 bases, J shed 9 bases, and the junction held 5 bases outside the gene matches. CDR1 is MNHNS and CDR2 is SASEGT in the germline V gene. CDR3 DNA: TGTGCCAGCCGGGACAGGGGGCAGGTGCAGTACTTC. It translates to CASRDRGQVQYF.

The V call is TRBV28, the J call TRBJ1-1; TRBD1 agrees at 7 bases. Per germline, CDR1 MDHEN and CDR2 SYDVKM. The junction had 10 bases not matched to a gene; V was cut back by 6 bases and J by 0 bases. This CDR3 has 16 residues. The CDR3 nucleotides read TGTGCCAGCAGAGGGGGCCCCCGTGTTGTGAACACTGAAGCTTTCTTT. Translation gives CASRGGPRVVNTEAFF.

This chain links TRBV28 with TRBJ2-7; 8 positions agree with TRBD1. This CDR3 contains 15 residues. Losses at the gene ends were 5 bases for V and 4 bases for J; bases not matched to a gene: 10. CDR1 MDHEN and CDR2 SYDVKM come from the germline V gene. The CDR3 DNA is TGTGCCAGCAGTCCCAGGACAGGGTATCCTTACGAGCAGTACTTC. Protein: CASSPRTGYPYEQYF.

The chain employs TRBV25-1 and TRBJ1-4, with D possibly being TRBD1 (5 bases). In germline, CDR1 is MGHDK, CDR2 SYGVNS. V lost 1 base and J 7 bases, leaving 13 bases between the germline ends. CDR3 length equals 15 residues. The CDR3, as DNA: TGTGCCAGCAGTGAATGGAAAAGGGGAGGTGAAAAACTGTTTTTT. It is translated as CASSEWKRGGEKLFF.

The sample holds one count of this clone. The J gene is TRBJ2-5, the V gene TRBV7-9, with D perhaps matching TRBD2 (7 bases). There are 18 residues in the CDR3. V was trimmed by 1 base and J by 0 bases, leaving 18 bases between them. From germline, CDR1 is SEHNR and CDR2 FQNEAQ (reference sequence). The CDR3 DNA follows: TGTGCCAGCAGCTTAGGGTTCAAGGGGGGGGAGTACCAAGAGACCCAGTACTTC. Translation: CASSLGFKGGEYQETQYF.

This chain uses TRBV5-1 with TRBJ1-6; 7 positions agree with TRBD1. With V trimmed by 4 bases and J by 4 bases, 14 bases remained unmatched. This CDR3 has 18 amino acids. Germline loops: CDR1 SGHRS, CDR2 YFSETQ. The CDR3 DNA reads TGCGCCAGCAGCCTTGGAACGACAGGGATGCTTTATAATTCACCCCTCCACTTT. Amino acids: CASSLGTTGMLYNSPLHF.

This clone appeared a single time. The V gene is TRBV4-1, the J gene TRBJ2-2; maybe TRBD2 (6 bases). Germline CDR1 reads MGHRA; CDR2 reads YSYEKL. V was shortened by 4 bases and J by 3 bases, with 18 bases between the two germline ends. The CDR3 is 17 amino acids. In nucleotides, the CDR3 is TGCGCCAGCAGCCGAAGTCCGCCGGGACTTTACACCGGGGAGCTGTTTTTT. Its translation: CASSRSPPGLYTGELFF.

The genes are TRBV2 and TRBJ2-5, with D tentatively TRBD2 (5 bases). The V gene's germline CDR1 is SNHLY and CDR2 FYNNEI. V gave up 8 bases and J gave up 2 bases, with 15 bases separating them. This CDR3 comprises 14 residues. The CDR3 loop reads CASGKDLIQETQYF. The DNA of the CDR3 is TGTGCCAGCGGCAAGGACTTAATACAAGAGACCCAGTACTTC. The complete variable domain, with remaining parts taken from reference TRBV2 and TRBJ2-5, reads EPEVTQTPSHQVTQMGQEVILRCVPISNHLYFYWYRQILGQKVEFLVSFYNNEISEKSEIFDDQFSVERPDGSNFTLKIRSTKLEDSAMYFCASGKDLIQETQYFGPGTRLLVL.

This clone was detected once. The CDR3 DNA follows: TGCGCCAGCAGTGAGGGGACTAGCGGTCGTGGGCTGTTTTTT. This gives the protein CASSEGTSGRGLFF. This chain uses TRBV10-1 with TRBJ2-2; 11 bases line up with TRBD2. This CDR3 region has 14 residues. Germline V gives CDR1 WNHNN, CDR2 SYGVQD (reference sequence). J was trimmed by 13 bases and V by 2 bases; bases with no gene match: 6.

V gene TRBV14 combines with J gene TRBJ2-3, with 10 bases fitting TRBD2. V lost 3 bases to trimming and J lost 6 bases; unmatched junction nucleotides: 9. Germline V lookup: CDR1 SGHDN, CDR2 FVKESK. The CDR3 is made up of 16 amino acids. In DNA, the CDR3 is TGTGCCAGCAGCCAGTGGGAGCTAGCGGGAGTGGATACGCAGTATTTT. This encodes CASSQWELAGVDTQYF.

The V and J genes are TRBV4-1 and TRBJ2-3; D is undetermined. The CDR3 totals 16 residues. V shed 1 base and J shed 4 bases, with 15 bases lying between them. CDR1 is MGHRA, CDR2 YSYEKL, per germline. CDR3 sequence: CASSQVSVVPSDTQYF. The CDR3 DNA reads as TGCGCCAGCAGCCAAGTAAGCGTAGTCCCGTCAGATACGCAGTATTTT.

The genes are TRBV12-5 and TRBJ2-2; 12 bases fit TRBD2. Per the germline V gene, CDR1 is LGHNT and CDR2 is FRNRAP. This CDR3 has 17 amino acids. Unmatched junction bases numbered 7, after V lost 1 base and J lost 7 bases. CDR3 sequence (DNA): TGTGCTAGTGGTTTGGGGCCCCTAGCGGGAGGGCACGGGGAGCTGTTTTTT. Translation: CASGLGPLAGGHGELFF.

V and J are TRBV20-1 and TRBJ2-3; D not resolved. This CDR3 contains 11 residues. The ends were cut back, 5 bases at V and 2 bases at J, with 5 bases in the middle. CDR1 DFQATT and CDR2 SNEGSKA come from the germline V gene (reference sequence). The CDR3 spells CSAPITDTQYF. The DNA for the CDR3 is TGCAGTGCTCCCATCACAGATACGCAGTATTTT.

The chain uses TRBV15 and TRBJ2-1; no clear D gene. CDR1 and CDR2 from the germline V gene are LNHNV and YYDKDF (reference sequence). Trimming stripped 0 bases from V and 0 bases from J, with 9 bases between. The CDR3 sequence is 16 residues long. CDR3 protein: CATSRDLRSSYNEQFF. In nucleotides, the CDR3 is TGTGCCACCAGCAGAGATCTGAGGAGCTCCTACAATGAGCAGTTCTTC.

This chain connects TRBV27 to TRBJ2-7; 11 bases map to TRBD2. V was pared by 5 bases and J by 6 bases, with 6 bases of the junction left unmatched. The germline V gene has CDR1 MNHEY and CDR2 SMNVEV (reference sequence). The CDR3 contains 14 residues. CDR3 DNA: TGTGCCAGCAGTGGGACTAGCGGTTTTTTCGAGCAGTACTTC. This sequence encodes CASSGTSGFFEQYF.

The chain is built from TRBV7-2 and TRBJ1-2; D may be TRBD1 (5 bases). Between the trimmed V and J ends, which lost 3 bases and 8 bases, there was a span of 16 bases. The germline V gene encodes CDR1 SGHTA and CDR2 FQGNSA. The CDR3 contains 14 residues. CDR3 sequence: CASSFLTGVGGYTF. In DNA form, the CDR3 reads TGTGCCAGCAGCTTTCTTACGGGGGTCGGAGGCTACACCTTC.

V usage is TRBV6-6 and J usage is TRBJ1-5; D is uncertain. V lost 7 bases to trimming and J lost 0 bases, with 16 bases between them. Germline V gives CDR1 MNHNY, CDR2 SVGAGI (reference sequence). The CDR3 runs 16 residues. In DNA form, the CDR3 reads TGTGCCAGCAATGGGAGGCGTAGCAATAGCAATCAGCCCCAGCATTTT. Residues: CASNGRRSNSNQPQHF.

This sequence joins TRBV7-2 and TRBJ2-7; 8 nucleotides match TRBD2. Unmatched junction bases numbered 8, after V lost 2 bases and J lost 5 bases. Germline assignment: CDR1 SGHTA and CDR2 FQGNSA. The CDR3 runs to 15 residues. CDR3 in DNA: TGTGCCAGCAGCTTATTCGGCGGGGGGCGTGACGAGCAGTACTTC. Translating it yields CASSLFGGGRDEQYF.

J is TRBJ1-2 and V is TRBV6-5; 9 nucleotides line up with TRBD1. V dropped 7 bases and J dropped 8; count of bases not matched to a gene: 8. The CDR3 spans 13 residues. CDR1 and CDR2 (germline): MNHEY, SVGAGI. The CDR3 is CASKQTGGGGYTF. In DNA, the CDR3 is TGTGCCAGCAAGCAGACAGGGGGAGGGGGCTACACCTTC.

The chain links TRBV5-6 to TRBJ2-5; tentatively, D is TRBD1 (7 bases). Trimming cost V 2 bases and J 2 bases, with 13 bases left between them. CDR3 length: 15 residues. Germline V gene lookup returns CDR1 SGHDT and CDR2 YYEEEE. This CDR3 reads CASSLDSGGQETQYF. Here the CDR3 DNA reads TGTGCCAGCAGCTTAGACTCAGGGGGGCAAGAGACCCAGTACTTC.

The CDR3 DNA reads TGTGCCAGCAGTGGTTGGGCGTCTAACTATGGCTACACCTTC. It encodes CASSGWASNYGYTF. This rearrangement joins TRBV6-1 to TRBJ1-2; D unresolved. V lost 4 bases and J lost 0, with 9 bases in between. CDR3 size: 14 residues. Germline V gene lookup returns CDR1 MNHNS and CDR2 SASEGT.

The V call is TRBV2, the J call TRBJ2-2, with 13 bases aligning to TRBD2. Germline V gene sequence: CDR1 SNHLY, CDR2 FYNNEI. With 5 bases clipped from V and 0 bases from J, the junction kept 3 bases outside the gene matches. This CDR3 region has 17 residues. The CDR3 region has the DNA TGTGCCAGCAGTACCGGACTAGCGGGGGCGAACACCGGGGAGCTGTTTTTT. Protein: CASSTGLAGANTGELFF.